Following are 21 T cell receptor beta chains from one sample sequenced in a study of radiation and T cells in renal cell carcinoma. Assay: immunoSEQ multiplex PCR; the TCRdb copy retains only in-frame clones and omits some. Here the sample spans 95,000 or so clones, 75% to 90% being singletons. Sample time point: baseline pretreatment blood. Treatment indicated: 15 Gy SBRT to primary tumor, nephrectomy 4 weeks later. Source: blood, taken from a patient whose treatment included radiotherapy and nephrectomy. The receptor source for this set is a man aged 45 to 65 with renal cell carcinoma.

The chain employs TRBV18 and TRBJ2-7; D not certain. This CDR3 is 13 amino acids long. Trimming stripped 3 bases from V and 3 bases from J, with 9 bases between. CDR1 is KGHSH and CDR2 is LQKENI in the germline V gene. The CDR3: CASSPEKGYEQYF. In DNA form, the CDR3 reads TGTGCCAGCTCACCCGAAAAGGGCTACGAGCAGTACTTC.

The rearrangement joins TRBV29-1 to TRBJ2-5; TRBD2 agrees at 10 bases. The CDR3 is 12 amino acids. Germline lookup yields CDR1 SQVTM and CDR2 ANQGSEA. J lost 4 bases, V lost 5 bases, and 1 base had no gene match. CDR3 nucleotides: TGCAGCGTTTTAGCGGGAGGAGAGACCCAGTACTTC. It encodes CSVLAGGETQYF.

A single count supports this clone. The CDR3 spells CASSGGYNEQFF. The CDR3 DNA sequence: TGTGCCAGCAGCGGGGGATACAATGAGCAGTTCTTC. The rearrangement links TRBV6-6 to TRBJ2-1; tentative D call: TRBD2 (6 bases). V lost 6 bases and J lost 4, with 7 bases in between. Germline V lookup: CDR1 MNHNY, CDR2 SVGAGI (reference sequence). The CDR3 totals 12 residues.

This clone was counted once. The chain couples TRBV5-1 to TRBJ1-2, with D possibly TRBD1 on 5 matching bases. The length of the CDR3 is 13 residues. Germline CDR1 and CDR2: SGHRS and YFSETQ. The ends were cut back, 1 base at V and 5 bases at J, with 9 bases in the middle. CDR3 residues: CASSLITGYGYTF. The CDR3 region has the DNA TGCGCCAGCAGCTTGATAACAGGTTATGGCTACACCTTC.

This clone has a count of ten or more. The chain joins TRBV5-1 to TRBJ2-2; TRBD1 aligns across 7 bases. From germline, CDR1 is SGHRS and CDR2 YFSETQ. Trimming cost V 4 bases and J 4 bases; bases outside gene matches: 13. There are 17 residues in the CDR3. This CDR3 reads CASSLLPPGQTTGELFF. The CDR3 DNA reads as TGCGCCAGCAGCCTACTCCCCCCGGGACAGACCACCGGGGAGCTGTTTTTT.

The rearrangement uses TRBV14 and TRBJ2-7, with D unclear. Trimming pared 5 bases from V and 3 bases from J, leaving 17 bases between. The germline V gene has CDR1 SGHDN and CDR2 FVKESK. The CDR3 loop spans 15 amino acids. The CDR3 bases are TGTGCCAGCAGCGGTCATACTAAAATTCGCTACGAGCAGTACTTC. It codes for CASSGHTKIRYEQYF.

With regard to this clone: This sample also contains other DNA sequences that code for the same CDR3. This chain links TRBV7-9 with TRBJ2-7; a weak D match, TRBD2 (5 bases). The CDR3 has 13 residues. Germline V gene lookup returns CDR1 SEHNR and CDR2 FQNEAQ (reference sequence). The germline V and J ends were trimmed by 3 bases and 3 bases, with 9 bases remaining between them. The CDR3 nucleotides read TGTGCCAGCAGCTTTGGCGGACTCTACGAGCAGTACTTC. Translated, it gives CASSFGGLYEQYF.

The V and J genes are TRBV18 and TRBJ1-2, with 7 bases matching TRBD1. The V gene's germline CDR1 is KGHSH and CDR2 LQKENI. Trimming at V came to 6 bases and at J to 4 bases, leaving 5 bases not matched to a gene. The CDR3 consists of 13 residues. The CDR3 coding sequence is TGTGCCAGCTCCCTTGACAGGGCCTATGGCTACACCTTC. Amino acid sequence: CASSLDRAYGYTF.

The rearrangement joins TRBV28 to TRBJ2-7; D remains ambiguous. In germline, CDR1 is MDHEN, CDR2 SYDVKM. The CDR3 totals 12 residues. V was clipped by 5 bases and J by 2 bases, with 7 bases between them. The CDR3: CASSITTYEQYF. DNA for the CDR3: TGTGCCAGCAGTATCACTACCTACGAGCAGTACTTC.

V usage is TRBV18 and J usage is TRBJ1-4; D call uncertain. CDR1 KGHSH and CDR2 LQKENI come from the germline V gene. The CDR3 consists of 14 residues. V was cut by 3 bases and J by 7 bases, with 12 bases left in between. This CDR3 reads CASSPGLGREKLFF. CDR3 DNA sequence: TGTGCCAGCTCACCCGGATTAGGGCGTGAAAAACTGTTTTTT.

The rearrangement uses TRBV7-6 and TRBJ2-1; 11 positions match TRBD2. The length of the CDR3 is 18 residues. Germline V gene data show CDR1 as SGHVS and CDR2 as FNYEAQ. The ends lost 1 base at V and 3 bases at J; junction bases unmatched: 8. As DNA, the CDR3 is TGTGCCAGCAGCTTAGTTGGGCTAGCGGGGGGACTCTACAATGAGCAGTTCTTC. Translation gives CASSLVGLAGGLYNEQFF.

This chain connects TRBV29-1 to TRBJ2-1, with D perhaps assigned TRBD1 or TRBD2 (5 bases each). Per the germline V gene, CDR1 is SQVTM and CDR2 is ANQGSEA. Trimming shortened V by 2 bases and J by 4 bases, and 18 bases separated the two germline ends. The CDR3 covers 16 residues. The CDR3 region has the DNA TGCAGCGTTGAATATGGGACCAAAGAAGCGTACAATGAGCAGTTCTTC. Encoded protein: CSVEYGTKEAYNEQFF.

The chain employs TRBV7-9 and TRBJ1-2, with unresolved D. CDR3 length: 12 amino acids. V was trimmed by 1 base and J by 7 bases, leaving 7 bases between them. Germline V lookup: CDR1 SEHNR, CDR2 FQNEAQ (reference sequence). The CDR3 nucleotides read TGTGCCAGCAGCTTAGAGCCGGTTGGCTACACCTTC. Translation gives CASSLEPVGYTF.

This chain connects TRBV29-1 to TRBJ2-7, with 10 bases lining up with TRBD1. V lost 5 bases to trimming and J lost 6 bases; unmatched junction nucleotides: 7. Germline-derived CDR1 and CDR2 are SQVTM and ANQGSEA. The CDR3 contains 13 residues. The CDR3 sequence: CSVTRQGAGEQYF. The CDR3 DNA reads TGCAGCGTTACACGACAGGGGGCGGGCGAGCAGTACTTC.

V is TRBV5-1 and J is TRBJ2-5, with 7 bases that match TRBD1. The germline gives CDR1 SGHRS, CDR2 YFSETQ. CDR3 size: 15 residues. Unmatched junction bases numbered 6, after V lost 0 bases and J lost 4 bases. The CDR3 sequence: CASSLEGGAAETQYF. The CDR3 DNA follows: TGCGCCAGCAGCTTGGAAGGGGGCGCGGCAGAGACCCAGTACTTC.

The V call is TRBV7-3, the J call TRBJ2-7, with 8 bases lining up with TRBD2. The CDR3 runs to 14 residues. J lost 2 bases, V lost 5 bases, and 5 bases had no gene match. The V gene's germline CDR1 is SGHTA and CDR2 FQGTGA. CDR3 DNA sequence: TGTGCCAGCAGCCCAATCGGGAGGGCCTACGAGCAGTACTTC. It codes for CASSPIGRAYEQYF.

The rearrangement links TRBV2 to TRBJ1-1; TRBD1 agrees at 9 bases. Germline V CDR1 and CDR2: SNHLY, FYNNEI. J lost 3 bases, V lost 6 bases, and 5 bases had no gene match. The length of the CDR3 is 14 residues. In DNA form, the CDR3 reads TGTGCCAGCAGCGCTGACAGGGGGTACACTGAAGCTTTCTTT. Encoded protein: CASSADRGYTEAFF.

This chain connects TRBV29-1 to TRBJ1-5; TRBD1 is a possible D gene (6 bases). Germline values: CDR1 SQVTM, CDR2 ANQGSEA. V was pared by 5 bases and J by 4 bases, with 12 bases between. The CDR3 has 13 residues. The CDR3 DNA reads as TGCAGCGTTACGGACAGACTTAATCAGCCCCAGCATTTT. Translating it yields CSVTDRLNQPQHF.

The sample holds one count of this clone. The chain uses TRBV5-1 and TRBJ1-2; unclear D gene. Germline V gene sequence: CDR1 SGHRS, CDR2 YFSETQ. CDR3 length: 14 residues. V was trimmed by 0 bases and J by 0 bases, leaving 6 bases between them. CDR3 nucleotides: TGCGCCAGCAGCTTGGTTTCGGCTAACTATGGCTACACCTTC. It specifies CASSLVSANYGYTF.

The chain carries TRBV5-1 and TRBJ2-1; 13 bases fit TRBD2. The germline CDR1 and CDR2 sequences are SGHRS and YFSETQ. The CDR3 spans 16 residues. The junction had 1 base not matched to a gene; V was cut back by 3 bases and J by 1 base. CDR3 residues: CASSSLAGGSYNEQFF. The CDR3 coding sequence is TGCGCCAGCAGCTCACTAGCGGGAGGGTCCTACAATGAGCAGTTCTTC. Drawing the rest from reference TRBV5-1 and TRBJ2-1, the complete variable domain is KAGVTQTPRYLIKTRGQQVTLSCSPISGHRSVSWYQQTPGQGLQFLFEYFSETQRNKGNFPGRFSGRQFSNSRSEMNVSTLELGDSALYLCASSSLAGGSYNEQFFGPGTRLTVL.

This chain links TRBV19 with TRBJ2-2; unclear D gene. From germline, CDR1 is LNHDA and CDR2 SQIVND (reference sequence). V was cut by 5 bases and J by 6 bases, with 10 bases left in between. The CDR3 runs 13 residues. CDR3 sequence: CASSYSYAGELFF. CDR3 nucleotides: TGTGCCAGTAGTTACAGTTACGCCGGGGAGCTGTTTTTT. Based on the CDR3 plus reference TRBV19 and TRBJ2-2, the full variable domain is DGGITQSPKYLFRKEGQNVTLSCEQNLNHDAMYWYRQDPGQGLRLIYYSQIVNDFQKGDIAEGYSVSREKKESFPLTVTSAQKNPTAFYLCASSYSYAGELFFGEGSRLTVL.